The rows below give T cell receptor beta chains drawn from one sample of a study of blood T cell repertoires in COVID-19. TCRdb's copy holds only in-frame clones and misses some; the assay was immunoSEQ multiplex PCR. The profile shows around 190,000 clones, about 88% of them singletons. What was sequenced was peripheral blood. All receptors derive from a man in his forties or fifties with COVID-19, enrolled during active disease. Each CDR3 is given with its conserved first and last residue. The D gene is left open where the match is weak. Rows give clone size only sometimes, using once, few, many, or a class for an expanded clone.

D gene	V gene	clone size	J gene	CDR3 DNA	CDR3 protein
NA	TRBV6-1	NA	TRBJ1-1	TGTGCCAGCAGTGAAAGGGGGGGCAGGACTGAAGCTTTCTTT	CASSERGGRTEAFF
TRBD2	TRBV7-2	NA	TRBJ2-5	TGTGCCAGCAGCTTAGGACTAGCGGGGGGGTGGGAGACCCAGTACTTC	CASSLGLAGGWETQYF
TRBD2	TRBV24-1	NA	TRBJ2-3	TGTGCCACCAGTGACCCTCTAGCGGGAGCCCCAGATACGCAGTATTTT	CATSDPLAGAPDTQYF
NA	TRBV30	NA	TRBJ2-7	TGTGCCTGGAGTCGGGGGAAAACCTACGAGCAGTACTTC	CAWSRGKTYEQYF
TRBD2	TRBV3-1/TRBV3-2	NA	TRBJ2-3	TGTGCCAGCAGCCAAGAGACGGGAGCGGGGGGTGCAGATACGCAGTATTTT	CASSQETGAGGADTQYF
NA	TRBV24-1	NA	TRBJ2-3	TGTGCCACCAGTCGAAGGGACTCACCCACAGATACGCAGTATTTT	CATSRRDSPTDTQYF
NA	TRBV11-3	NA	TRBJ2-1	TGTGCCAGCAGCTTAGGCCCTCTTAACAGTGAGCAGTTCTTC	CASSLGPLNSEQFF
TRBD1	TRBV19	NA	TRBJ1-5	TGTGCCAGTAGTACTCAACAGGGGAGCAATCAGCCCCAGCATTTT	CASSTQQGSNQPQHF
TRBD2	TRBV9	NA	TRBJ2-4	TGTGCCAGCAGCCTCAGCGGGGGGGCCGGCAAAAACATTCAGTACTTC	CASSLSGGAGKNIQYF
TRBD1	TRBV5-1	once	TRBJ2-1	TGCGCCAGCAGGAATACAGGGGGCGGCACCTACAATGAGCAGTTCTTC	CASRNTGGGTYNEQFF
TRBD2	TRBV28	NA	TRBJ2-5	TGTGCCAGCAGTTTATATACCGGCGCGGGGGTCCAAGAGACCCAGTACTTC	CASSLYTGAGVQETQYF
NA	TRBV7-6	NA	TRBJ2-5	TGTGCCAGCAGCTTAGAACCAGGTTACCAAGAGACCCAGTACTTC	CASSLEPGYQETQYF
NA	TRBV3-1/TRBV3-2	NA	TRBJ2-1	TGTGCCAGCAGCCAAGATCGGGGGAATGAGCAGTTCTTC	CASSQDRGNEQFF
NA	TRBV30	NA	TRBJ1-2	TGTGCCTGGAGTCCTGGGAGGGGGTGGAACTATGGCTACACCTTC	CAWSPGRGWNYGYTF
NA	TRBV29-1	few	TRBJ1-2	TGCAGCGCCCCAACAGGGACCTATGGCTACACCTTC	CSAPTGTYGYTF
TRBD1	TRBV6-5	NA	TRBJ2-7	TGTGCCAGCAGGGGACAGGGAACGGCCGAGCAGTACTTC	CASRGQGTAEQYF
TRBD2	TRBV11-3	once	TRBJ2-5	TGTGCCAGCAGCTTAGGCGTAGCGGGGGACCAAGAGACCCAGTACTTC	CASSLGVAGDQETQYF
NA	TRBV4-1	NA	TRBJ1-4	TGCGCCAGCAGCCAAGAGACCGTGGGCGGGAAACTGTTTTTT	CASSQETVGGKLFF
NA	TRBV19	NA	TRBJ2-1	TGTGCCAGTAGTATTCCGGGGGGCGGATACAATGAGCAGTTCTTC	CASSIPGGGYNEQFF
TRBD1	TRBV6-5	NA	TRBJ1-1	TGTGCCAGCAGTCCGGGACAGGGATCGAACACTGAAGCTTTCTTT	CASSPGQGSNTEAFF
TRBD2	TRBV7-6	NA	TRBJ2-7	TGTGCCAGCAGCTCCACTAGCGGGAGGGCCAACGAGCAGTACTTC	CASSSTSGRANEQYF
TRBD1	TRBV7-9	NA	TRBJ1-5	TGTGCCAGCAGCTTAGCAGGACAGGGTAGCCAGCCCCAGCATTTT	CASSLAGQGSQPQHF
TRBD2	TRBV10-3	NA	TRBJ2-1	TGTGCCATCAGTGTAGCGGGGGGATACAATGAGCAGTTCTTC	CAISVAGGYNEQFF
NA	TRBV4-1	NA	TRBJ2-7	TGCGCCAGCAGCCAATCGGGGTCCTCCTCCTACGAGCAGTACTTC	CASSQSGSSSYEQYF
TRBD2	TRBV7-9	NA	TRBJ2-7	TGTGCCAGCACCCCACGCGCGGGGGGCTCCCCCTACGAGCAGTACTTC	CASTPRAGGSPYEQYF
TRBD1	TRBV7-9	NA	TRBJ2-1	TGTGCCAGCAACCCAGGGGGCTCATGGCACAATGAGCAGTTCTTC	CASNPGGSWHNEQFF
TRBD1	TRBV27	NA	TRBJ1-2	TGTGCCAGCAGTTTATTTGGACAGGGCCCTTTCGGGGGCTACACCTTC	CASSLFGQGPFGGYTF
NA	TRBV9	NA	TRBJ1-1	TGTGCCAGCAGCGTTACAATGGACAGCTTTAACACTGAAGCTTTCTTT	CASSVTMDSFNTEAFF
NA	TRBV25-1	NA	TRBJ1-1	TGTGCCAGCAGGGGGGCGGGGGATAAGGAAGCTTTCTTT	CASRGAGDKEAFF
TRBD1	TRBV5-1	NA	TRBJ2-7	TGCGCCAGCAGCCCCGGGACAGGGGGCTTGTACGAGCAGTACTTC	CASSPGTGGLYEQYF
TRBD1	TRBV19	NA	TRBJ1-2	TGTGCCAGTAGTCAACAGGGGGCGGGTAACTATGGCTACACCTTC	CASSQQGAGNYGYTF
TRBD2	TRBV27	NA	TRBJ2-1	TGTGCCAGCAGCAACCAAGCCCATCTAGCGGGGGAGTACAATGAGCAGTTCTTC	CASSNQAHLAGEYNEQFF
NA	TRBV27	NA	TRBJ2-5	TGTGCCAGCAGTTCAGGACAAGGGCTTTCCCAGTACTTC	CASSSGQGLSQYF
NA	TRBV18	NA	TRBJ2-2	TGTGCCAGCTCACCTCGCCAGCGGGCCTCGAGCACCGGGGAGCTGTTTTTT	CASSPRQRASSTGELFF
TRBD2	TRBV3-1/TRBV3-2	NA	TRBJ2-5	TGTGCCAGCAGCCGGGGGGGGCAAGAGACCCAGTACTTC	CASSRGGQETQYF
TRBD1	TRBV18	NA	TRBJ1-6	TGTGCCAGCTCACCACCATCGGGACAGGGACATTCACCCCTCCACTTT	CASSPPSGQGHSPLHF
NA	TRBV7-2	NA	TRBJ2-1	TGTGCCAGCAGCTTAACCGGGACAACCACTCTATACAATGAGCAGTTCTTC	CASSLTGTTTLYNEQFF
TRBD1	TRBV7-2	NA	TRBJ1-3	TGTGCCAGCAGAAAGACAGGGTTCGTTGGAAACACCATATATTTT	CASRKTGFVGNTIYF
NA	TRBV6-5	NA	TRBJ1-5	TGTGCCAGCAGTTACTCGCGGGGGCTCGATCAGCCCCAGCATTTT	CASSYSRGLDQPQHF
TRBD1	TRBV4-2	NA	TRBJ2-1	TGTGCCAGCCCCAGGGGGCCGGGAGATTACAATGAGCAGTTCTTC	CASPRGPGDYNEQFF
TRBD1	TRBV7-3	NA	TRBJ1-1	TGTGCCAGCAGCGTAACAGGGGCCACTGAAGCTTTCTTT	CASSVTGATEAFF
TRBD1	TRBV9	NA	TRBJ1-3	TGTGCCAGCAGCGTGGGGATGGGACAGATGAGCTCTGGAAACACCATATATTTT	CASSVGMGQMSSGNTIYF
NA	TRBV6-5	NA	TRBJ2-5	TGTGCCAGCAGTTATACAGGGTTTTTTGGGGAGACCCAGTACTTC	CASSYTGFFGETQYF
NA	TRBV19	NA	TRBJ1-6	TGTGCCAGTAGTATTGAGGGTTCACCCCTCCACTTT	CASSIEGSPLHF
TRBD1	TRBV4-1	NA	TRBJ2-5	TGCGCCAGCAGCCAAGAACCAGGGGGTGGACTGGGGACCCAGTACTTC	CASSQEPGGGLGTQYF
NA	TRBV19	NA	TRBJ1-1	TGTGCCAGTAGTAAGTTGGGGGGGTACACTGAAGCTTTCTTT	CASSKLGGYTEAFF
NA	TRBV5-4	NA	TRBJ2-3	TGTGCCAGCAGCTTCAGGGGATCAGGCACAGATACGCAGTATTTT	CASSFRGSGTDTQYF
NA	TRBV18	NA	TRBJ1-1	TGTGCCAGCTCATCGAACAGGGAGACAGCTTTCTTT	CASSSNRETAFF